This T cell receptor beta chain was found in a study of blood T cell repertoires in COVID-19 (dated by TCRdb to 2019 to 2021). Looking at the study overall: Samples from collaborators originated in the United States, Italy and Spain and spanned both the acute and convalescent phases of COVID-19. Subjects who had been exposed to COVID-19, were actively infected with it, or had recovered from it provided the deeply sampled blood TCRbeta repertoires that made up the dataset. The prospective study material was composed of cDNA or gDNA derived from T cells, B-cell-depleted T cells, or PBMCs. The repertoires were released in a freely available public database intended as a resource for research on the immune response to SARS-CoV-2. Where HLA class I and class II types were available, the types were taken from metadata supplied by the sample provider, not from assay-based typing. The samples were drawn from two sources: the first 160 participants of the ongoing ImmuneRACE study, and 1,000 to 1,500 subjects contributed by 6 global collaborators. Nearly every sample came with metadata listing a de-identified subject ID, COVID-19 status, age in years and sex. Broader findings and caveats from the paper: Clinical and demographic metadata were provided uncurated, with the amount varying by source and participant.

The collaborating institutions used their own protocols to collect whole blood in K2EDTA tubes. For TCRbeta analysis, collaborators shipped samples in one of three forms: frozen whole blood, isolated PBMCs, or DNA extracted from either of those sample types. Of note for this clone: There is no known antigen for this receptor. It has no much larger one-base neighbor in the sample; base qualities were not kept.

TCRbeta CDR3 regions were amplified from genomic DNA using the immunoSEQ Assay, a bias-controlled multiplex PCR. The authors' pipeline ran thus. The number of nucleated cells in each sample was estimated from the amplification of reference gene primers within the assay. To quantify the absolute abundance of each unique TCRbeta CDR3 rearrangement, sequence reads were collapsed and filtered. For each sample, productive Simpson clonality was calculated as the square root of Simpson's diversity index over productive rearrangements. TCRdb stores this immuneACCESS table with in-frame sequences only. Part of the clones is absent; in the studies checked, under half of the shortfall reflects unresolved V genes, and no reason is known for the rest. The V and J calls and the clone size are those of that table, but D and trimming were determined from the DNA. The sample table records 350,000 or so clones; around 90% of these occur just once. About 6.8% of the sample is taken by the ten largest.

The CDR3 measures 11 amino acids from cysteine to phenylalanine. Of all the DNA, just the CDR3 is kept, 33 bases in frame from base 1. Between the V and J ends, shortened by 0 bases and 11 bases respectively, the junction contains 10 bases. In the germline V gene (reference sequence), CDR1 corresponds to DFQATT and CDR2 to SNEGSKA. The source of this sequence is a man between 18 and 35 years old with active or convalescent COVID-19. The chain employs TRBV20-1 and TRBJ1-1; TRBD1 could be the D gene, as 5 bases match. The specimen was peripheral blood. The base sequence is TGCAGTGCTAGAGACAGGGCAACGGCTTTCTTT. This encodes CSARDRATAFF.